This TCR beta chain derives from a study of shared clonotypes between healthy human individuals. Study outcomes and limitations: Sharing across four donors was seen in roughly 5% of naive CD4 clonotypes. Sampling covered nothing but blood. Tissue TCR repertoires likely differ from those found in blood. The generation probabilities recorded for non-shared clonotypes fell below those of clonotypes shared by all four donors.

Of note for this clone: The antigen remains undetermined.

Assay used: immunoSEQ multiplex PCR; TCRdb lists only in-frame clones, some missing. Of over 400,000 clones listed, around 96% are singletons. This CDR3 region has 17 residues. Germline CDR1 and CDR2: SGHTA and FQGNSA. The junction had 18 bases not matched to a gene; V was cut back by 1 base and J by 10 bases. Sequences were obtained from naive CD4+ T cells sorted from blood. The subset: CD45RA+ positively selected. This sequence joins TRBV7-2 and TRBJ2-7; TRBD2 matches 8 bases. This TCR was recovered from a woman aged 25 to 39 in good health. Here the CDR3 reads CASSLVWVSGLAASQYF. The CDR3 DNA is TGTGCCAGCAGCTTAGTGTGGGTGTCTGGACTAGCAGCCTCCCAGTACTTC.